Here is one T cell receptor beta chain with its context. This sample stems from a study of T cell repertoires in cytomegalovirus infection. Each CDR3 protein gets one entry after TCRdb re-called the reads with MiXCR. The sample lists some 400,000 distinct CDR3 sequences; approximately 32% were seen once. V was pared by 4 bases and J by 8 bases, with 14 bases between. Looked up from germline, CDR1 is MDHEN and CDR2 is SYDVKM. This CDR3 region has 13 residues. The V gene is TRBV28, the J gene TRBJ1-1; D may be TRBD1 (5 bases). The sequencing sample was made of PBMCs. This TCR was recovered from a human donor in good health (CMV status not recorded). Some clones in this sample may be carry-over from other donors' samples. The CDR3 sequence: CASSYPGTTEAFF. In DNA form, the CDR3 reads TGTGCCAGCAGTTACCCCGGGACTACCGAAGCTTTCTTT. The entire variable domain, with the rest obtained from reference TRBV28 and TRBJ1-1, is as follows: DVKVTQSSRYLVKRTGEKVFLECVQDMDHENMFWYRQDPGLGLRLIYFSYDVKMKEKGDIPEGYSVSREKKERFSLILESASTNQTSMYLCASSYPGTTEAFFGQGTRLTVV.